The 3 T cell receptor beta chains in this list originate from one sample, sequenced in a study of monozygotic twins with inflammatory bowel disease. TCRdb reprocessed the 5' RACE reads and keeps a single row for each CDR3 protein, giving no DNA. Its table records 300,000 to 400,000 distinct CDR3 sequences. What was sequenced was blood. These receptors were taken from a human donor with ulcerative colitis or Crohn's disease, or a healthy co-twin of an affected twin (not recorded which).

V usage is TRBV5-1 and J usage is TRBJ2-5; lacking DNA, the TRBD1 call made by TCRdb goes unchecked. CDR1 and CDR2 (germline): SGHRS, YFSETQ. The CDR3 runs 15 residues. The chain's CDR3 is CASSLAGTGGETQYF.

The chain carries TRBV5-1 and TRBJ2-5; checking the TCRdb D call of TRBD1 is not possible without DNA. Per germline, CDR1 SGHRS and CDR2 YFSETQ. This CDR3 spans 15 amino acids. This CDR3 reads CASSLVGGAGETQYF.

This rearrangement joins TRBV12-3 or TRBV12-4 to TRBJ2-6; no DNA is available, so the TRBD1 call from TCRdb remains unchecked. CDR3 length: 16 amino acids. Here the CDR3 reads CASSSGVSSGANVLTF.